The rows below give T cell receptor beta chains drawn from one sample of a study of blood T cell repertoires in COVID-19. Libraries were prepared by immunoSEQ multiplex PCR; TCRdb keeps only in-frame clonotypes and omits some of them. This table has approximately 140,000 clones, about nine tenths appearing once. Specimen: peripheral blood. These receptors all come from a human donor in a cohort sampled during active COVID-19. Each CDR3 is given with its conserved first and last residue. A D gene is named only where the DNA matches it firmly. Only some rows state a clone size, as once, few, many or a class for expanded clones.

CDR3nt,CDR3aa,d_gene,abundance,v_gene,j_gene
TGTGCCAGCAGCCTGAAAAGGGGAGGTATTTTCGGGGAGCTGTTTTTT,CASSLKRGGIFGELFF,-,-,TRBV11-2,TRBJ2-2
TGTGCCAGCAGCTGGATTCCAGGGGTGTTAGAGGCAGATACGCAGTATTTT,CASSWIPGVLEADTQYF,-,-,TRBV5-6,TRBJ2-3
TGTGCCAGCAGTGAATTGAGTGCTAGCTACAATGAGCAGTTCTTC,CASSELSASYNEQFF,-,-,TRBV6-1,TRBJ2-1
TGTGCCAGTTTTACTAGCGGGAGGGCTTCCTCCTACGAGCAGTACTTC,CASFTSGRASSYEQYF,TRBD2,-,TRBV28,TRBJ2-7
TGCGCCAGCAGTACGGGGGGGGGCGATGAGCAGTTCTTC,CASSTGGGDEQFF,TRBD2,-,TRBV10-1,TRBJ2-1
TGTGCCAGCAGCTTAGGGGCCATGTTGGGTGGCTACACCTTC,CASSLGAMLGGYTF,-,once,TRBV7-2,TRBJ1-2
TGCGCCAGCAGCCAGGCTTATGCCAGGGTTAGGGAGACCCAGTACTTC,CASSQAYARVRETQYF,-,-,TRBV4-1,TRBJ2-5
TGCGCCAGCAGTCCCGGGACAGCGAACACCGGGGAGCTGTTTTTT,CASSPGTANTGELFF,TRBD1,few,TRBV10-1,TRBJ2-2
TGTGCCAGCAGCCCCCAGGGAACGAGCACAGATACGCAGTATTTT,CASSPQGTSTDTQYF,-,-,TRBV2,TRBJ2-3
TGCGCCAGCAGCCGGTTCCAGGGGACTAATGAAAAACTGTTTTTT,CASSRFQGTNEKLFF,-,-,TRBV4-3,TRBJ1-4